The clone carrying this TCR beta chain was picked up a small number of times. This entry belongs to a study of OX40 agonist ivuxolimab in advanced cancers. Unmatched junction bases numbered 18, after V lost 2 bases and J lost 5 bases. CDR3 size: 18 residues. The germline gives CDR1 SGHTA, CDR2 FQGNSA. Using immunoSEQ multiplex PCR, the repertoire was profiled, and TCRdb retains in-frame clones only, with some absent. In the table there are roughly 41,000 clones, roughly 80% of which are singletons. This receptor was taken from an adult with an advanced solid tumor such as melanoma, head and neck, liver or kidney cancer. The sample in question was CD4+ or CD8+ T cells sorted from blood, obtained in a trial of the OX40 agonist ivuxolimab. This chain uses TRBV7-2 with TRBJ2-7; 7 nucleotides agree with TRBD2. The CDR3 DNA reads as TGTGCCAGCAGCTTACGGGGGAGGCTAGCGGAAATATCGGACGAGCAGTACTTC. Protein product: CASSLRGRLAEISDEQYF.